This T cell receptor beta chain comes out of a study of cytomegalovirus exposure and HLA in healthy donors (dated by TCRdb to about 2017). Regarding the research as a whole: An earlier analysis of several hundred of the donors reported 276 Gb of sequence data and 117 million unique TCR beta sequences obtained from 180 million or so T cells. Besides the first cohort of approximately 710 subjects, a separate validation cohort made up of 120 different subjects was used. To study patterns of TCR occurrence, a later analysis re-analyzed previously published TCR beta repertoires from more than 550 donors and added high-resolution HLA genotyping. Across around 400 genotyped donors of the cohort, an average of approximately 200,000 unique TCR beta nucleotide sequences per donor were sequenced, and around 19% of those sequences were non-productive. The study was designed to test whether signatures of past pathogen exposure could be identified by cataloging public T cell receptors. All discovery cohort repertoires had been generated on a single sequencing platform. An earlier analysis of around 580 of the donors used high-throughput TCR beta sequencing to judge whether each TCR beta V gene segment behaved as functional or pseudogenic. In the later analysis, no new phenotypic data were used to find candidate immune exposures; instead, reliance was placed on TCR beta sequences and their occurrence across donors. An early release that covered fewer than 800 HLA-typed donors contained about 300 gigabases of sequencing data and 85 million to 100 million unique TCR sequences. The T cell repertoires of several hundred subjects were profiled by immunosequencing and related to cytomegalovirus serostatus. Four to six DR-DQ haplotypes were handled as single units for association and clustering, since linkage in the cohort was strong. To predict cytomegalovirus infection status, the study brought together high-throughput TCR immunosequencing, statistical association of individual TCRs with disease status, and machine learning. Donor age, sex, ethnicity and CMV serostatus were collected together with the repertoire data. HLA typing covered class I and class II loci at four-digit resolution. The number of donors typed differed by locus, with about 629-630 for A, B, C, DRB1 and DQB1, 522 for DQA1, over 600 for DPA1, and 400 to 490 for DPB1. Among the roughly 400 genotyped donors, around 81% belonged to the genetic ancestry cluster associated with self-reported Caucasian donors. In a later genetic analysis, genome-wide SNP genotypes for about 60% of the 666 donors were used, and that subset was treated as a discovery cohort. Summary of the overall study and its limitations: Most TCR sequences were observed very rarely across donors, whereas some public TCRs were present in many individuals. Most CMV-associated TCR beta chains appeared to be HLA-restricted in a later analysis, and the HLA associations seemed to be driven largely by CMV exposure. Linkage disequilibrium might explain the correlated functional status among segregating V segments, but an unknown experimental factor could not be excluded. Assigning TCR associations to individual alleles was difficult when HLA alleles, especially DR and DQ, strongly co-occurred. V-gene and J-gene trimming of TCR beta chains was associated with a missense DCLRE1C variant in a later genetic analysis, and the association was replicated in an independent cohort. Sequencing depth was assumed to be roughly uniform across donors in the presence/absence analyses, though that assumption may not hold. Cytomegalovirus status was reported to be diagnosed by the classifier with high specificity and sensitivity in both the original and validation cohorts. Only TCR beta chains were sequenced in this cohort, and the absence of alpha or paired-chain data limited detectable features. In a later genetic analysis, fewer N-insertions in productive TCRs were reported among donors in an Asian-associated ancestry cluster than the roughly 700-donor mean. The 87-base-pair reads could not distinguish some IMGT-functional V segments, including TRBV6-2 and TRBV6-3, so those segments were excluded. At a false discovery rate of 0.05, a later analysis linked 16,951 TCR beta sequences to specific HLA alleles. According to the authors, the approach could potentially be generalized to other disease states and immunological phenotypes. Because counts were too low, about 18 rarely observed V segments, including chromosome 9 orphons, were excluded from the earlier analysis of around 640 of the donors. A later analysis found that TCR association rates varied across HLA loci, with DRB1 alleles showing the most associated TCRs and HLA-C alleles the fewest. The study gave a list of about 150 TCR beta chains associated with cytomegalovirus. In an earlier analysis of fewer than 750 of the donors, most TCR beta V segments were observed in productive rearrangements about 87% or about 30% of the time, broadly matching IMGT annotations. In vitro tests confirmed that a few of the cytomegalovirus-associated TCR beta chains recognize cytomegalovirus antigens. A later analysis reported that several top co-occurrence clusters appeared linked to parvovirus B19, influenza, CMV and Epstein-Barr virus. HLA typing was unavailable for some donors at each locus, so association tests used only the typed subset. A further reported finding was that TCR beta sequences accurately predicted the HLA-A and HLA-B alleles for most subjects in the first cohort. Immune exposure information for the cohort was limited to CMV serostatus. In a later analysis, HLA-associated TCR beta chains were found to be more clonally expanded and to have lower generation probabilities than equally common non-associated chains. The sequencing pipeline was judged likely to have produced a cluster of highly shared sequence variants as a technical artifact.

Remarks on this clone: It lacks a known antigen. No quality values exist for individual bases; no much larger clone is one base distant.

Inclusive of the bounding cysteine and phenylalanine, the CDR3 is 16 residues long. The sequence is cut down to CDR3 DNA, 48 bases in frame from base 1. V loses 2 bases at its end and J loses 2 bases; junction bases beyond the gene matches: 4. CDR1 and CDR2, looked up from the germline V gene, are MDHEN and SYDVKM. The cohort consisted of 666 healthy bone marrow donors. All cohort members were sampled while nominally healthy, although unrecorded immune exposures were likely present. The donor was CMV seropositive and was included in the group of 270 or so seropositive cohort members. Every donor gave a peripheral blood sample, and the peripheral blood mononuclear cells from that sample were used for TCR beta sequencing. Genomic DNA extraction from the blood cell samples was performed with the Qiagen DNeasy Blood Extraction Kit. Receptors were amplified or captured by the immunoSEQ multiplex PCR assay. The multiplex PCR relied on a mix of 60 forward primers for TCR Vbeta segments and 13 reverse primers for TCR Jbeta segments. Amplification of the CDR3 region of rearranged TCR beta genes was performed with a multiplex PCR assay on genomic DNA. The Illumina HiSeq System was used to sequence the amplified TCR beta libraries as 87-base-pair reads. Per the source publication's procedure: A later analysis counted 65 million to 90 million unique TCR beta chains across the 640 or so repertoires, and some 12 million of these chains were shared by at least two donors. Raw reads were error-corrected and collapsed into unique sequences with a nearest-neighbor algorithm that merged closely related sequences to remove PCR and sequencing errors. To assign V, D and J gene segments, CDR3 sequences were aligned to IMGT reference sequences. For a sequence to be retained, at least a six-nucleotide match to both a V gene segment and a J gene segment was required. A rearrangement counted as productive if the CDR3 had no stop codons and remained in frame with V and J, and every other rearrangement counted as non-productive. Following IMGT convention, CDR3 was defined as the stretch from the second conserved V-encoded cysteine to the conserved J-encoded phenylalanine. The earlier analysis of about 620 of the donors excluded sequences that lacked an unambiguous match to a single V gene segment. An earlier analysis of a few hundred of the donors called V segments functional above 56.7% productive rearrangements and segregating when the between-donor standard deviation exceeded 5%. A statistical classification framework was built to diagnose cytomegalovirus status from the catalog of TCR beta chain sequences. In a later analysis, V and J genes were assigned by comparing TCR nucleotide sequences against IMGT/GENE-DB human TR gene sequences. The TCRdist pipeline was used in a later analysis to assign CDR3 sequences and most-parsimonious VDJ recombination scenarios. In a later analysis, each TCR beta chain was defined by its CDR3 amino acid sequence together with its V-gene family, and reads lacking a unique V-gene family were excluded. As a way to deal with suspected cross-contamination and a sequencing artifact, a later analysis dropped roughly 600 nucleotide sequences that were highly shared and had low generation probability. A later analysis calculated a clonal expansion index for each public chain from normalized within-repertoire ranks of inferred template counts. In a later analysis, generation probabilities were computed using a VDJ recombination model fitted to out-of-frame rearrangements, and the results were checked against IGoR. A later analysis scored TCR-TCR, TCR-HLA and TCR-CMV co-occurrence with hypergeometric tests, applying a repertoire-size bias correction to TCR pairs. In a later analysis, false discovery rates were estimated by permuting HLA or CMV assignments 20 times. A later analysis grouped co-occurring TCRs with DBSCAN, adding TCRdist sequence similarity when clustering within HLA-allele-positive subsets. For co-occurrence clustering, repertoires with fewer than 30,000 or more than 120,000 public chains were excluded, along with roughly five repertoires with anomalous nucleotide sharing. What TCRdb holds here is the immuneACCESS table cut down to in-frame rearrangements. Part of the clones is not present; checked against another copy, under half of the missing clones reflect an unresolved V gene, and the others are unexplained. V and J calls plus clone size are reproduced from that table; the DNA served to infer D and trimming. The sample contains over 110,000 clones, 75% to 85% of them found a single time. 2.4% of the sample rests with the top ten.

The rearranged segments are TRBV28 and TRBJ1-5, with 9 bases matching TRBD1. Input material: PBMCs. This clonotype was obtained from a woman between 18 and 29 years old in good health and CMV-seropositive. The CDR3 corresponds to CASSLRQGGGNQPQHF. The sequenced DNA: TGTGCCAGCAGTTTAAGACAGGGGGGCGGCAATCAGCCCCAGCATTTT. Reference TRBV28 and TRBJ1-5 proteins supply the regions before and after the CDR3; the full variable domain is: DVKVTQSSRYLVKRTGEKVFLECVQDMDHENMFWYRQDPGLGLRLIYFSYDVKMKEKGDIPEGYSVSREKKERFSLILESASTNQTSMYLCASSLRQGGGNQPQHFGDGTRLSIL.